The 7 T cell receptor beta chains in this list originate from one sample, sequenced in a study of radiation and T cells in renal cell carcinoma. Produced via immunoSEQ multiplex PCR; TCRdb's table is partial and in-frame only. Found here are 130,000 to 150,000 clones, 70% to 90% of them singletons; the top ten hold approximately 12%. Regarding time point: baseline pretreatment blood. Treatment in this sample: 15 Gy SBRT to primary tumor, nephrectomy 4 weeks later. The sample in question was blood, obtained from a patient whose treatment included radiotherapy and nephrectomy. Receptors originate from a woman in her forties or fifties with renal cell carcinoma.

This sequence joins TRBV7-9 and TRBJ1-2; TRBD1 aligns across 10 bases. Germline CDR1 reads SEHNR; CDR2 reads FQNEAQ (reference sequence). With V trimmed by 4 bases and J by 4 bases, 6 bases remained unmatched. CDR3 size: 15 residues. CDR3 loop: CASSSLGTGAYGYTF. The CDR3 DNA sequence: TGTGCCAGCAGCTCCCTCGGGACAGGGGCCTATGGCTACACCTTC.

This clone was counted a few times. The chain recombines TRBV15 with TRBJ1-4; D unclear. Per the germline V gene, CDR1 is LNHNV and CDR2 is YYDKDF (reference sequence). V lost 2 bases and J lost 0, with 7 bases in between. This CDR3 has 15 amino acids. The CDR3 DNA follows: TGTGCCACCAGCAGACGGGCTGCAACTAATGAAAAACTGTTTTTT. Its translation is CATSRRAATNEKLFF.

The gene calls are TRBV12-5 and TRBJ1-6; no definite D call. Germline CDR1 reads LGHNT; CDR2 reads FRNRAP. The CDR3 covers 17 residues. The V gene lost 2 bases and the J gene lost 0 bases, with 11 bases spanning the gap. The CDR3 loop is CASGLRLEGSYNSPLHF. CDR3 DNA sequence: TGTGCTAGTGGTTTGAGGTTGGAAGGCTCCTATAATTCACCCCTCCACTTT.

The chain links TRBV9 to TRBJ1-1; D gene uncertain. V lost 0 bases and J lost 3, with 12 bases in between. From germline, CDR1 is SGDLS and CDR2 YYNGEE. This CDR3 comprises 15 residues. The chain's CDR3 is CASSVDTMPYTEAFF. Written as DNA, the CDR3 is TGTGCCAGCAGCGTAGATACGATGCCGTACACTGAAGCTTTCTTT.

The chain combines TRBV19 with TRBJ1-3, with no clear D. Trimming removed 4 bases from V and 8 bases from J, with 15 bases in between. Per germline, CDR1 LNHDA and CDR2 SQIVND (reference sequence). There are 14 residues in the CDR3. The CDR3, as DNA: TGTGCCAGTAGTACCTTGGGCCAGGAAGACACCATATATTTT. Its translation is CASSTLGQEDTIYF.

The rearrangement joins TRBV18 to TRBJ1-4; D is perhaps TRBD1 (6 bases). The CDR3 is 15 residues long. Trimming shortened V by 2 bases and J by 8 bases, and 15 bases separated the two germline ends. CDR1 is KGHSH and CDR2 is LQKENI in the germline V gene. CDR3 loop: CASSPTQGKWEKLFF. The CDR3 DNA is TGTGCCAGCTCACCAACCCAGGGGAAGTGGGAAAAACTGTTTTTT.

Points on this clone: Within the sample, other DNA sequences also encode this same CDR3. The J gene is TRBJ1-5, the V gene TRBV6-6; D not resolved. V was cut by 4 bases and J by 3 bases, with 4 bases left in between. The CDR3 is 12 amino acids. Per germline, CDR1 MNHNY and CDR2 SVGAGI (reference sequence). Written as DNA, the CDR3 is TGTGCCAGCAGTTTAGACAATCAGCCCCAGCATTTT. It is translated as CASSLDNQPQHF.